Listed below are T cell receptor beta chains from one sample, sequenced in a study of T cells in Graves' hyperthyroidism and ophthalmopathy. TCRdb passed the multiplex PCR reads through MiXCR, listing each CDR3 protein once. The repertoire holds about 420,000 distinct CDR3 sequences, about 15% seen once, with 13% to 15% in the top ten. The specimen sequenced was blood. Receptors originate from a woman younger than 30 with Graves' hyperthyroidism. Each CDR3 is given with its conserved first and last residue. Fields, in order: D gene, J gene, clone size, V gene, CDR3 length, CDR3 DNA, CDR3 protein. D genes are given only for firm matches. Rows give clone size only sometimes, using once, few, many, or a class for an expanded clone.

d_gene: TRBD1
j_gene: TRBJ2-7
abundance: many
v_gene: TRBV28
len: 17
CDR3nt: TGTGCCAGCAGTATTACTTCCTCCGGGACAGGGCCCTACGAGCAGTACTTC
CDR3aa: CASSITSSGTGPYEQYF

d_gene: TRBD1
j_gene: TRBJ2-2
abundance: .
v_gene: TRBV10-3
len: 16
CDR3nt: TGTGCCATCAGTGATAACAGGGGGTTCGACACCGGGGAGCTGTTTTTT
CDR3aa: CAISDNRGFDTGELFF

d_gene: .
j_gene: TRBJ2-7
abundance: many
v_gene: TRBV3-1
len: 11
CDR3nt: TGTGCCAGCAGCCAAGACTACGAGCAGTACTTC
CDR3aa: CASSQDYEQYF

d_gene: .
j_gene: TRBJ2-3
abundance: many
v_gene: TRBV27
len: 18
CDR3nt: TGTGCCAGCAGTTTGGTCCCACCAAGAGGGGGGACCACAGATACGCAGTATTTT
CDR3aa: CASSLVPPRGGTTDTQYF

d_gene: .
j_gene: TRBJ2-1
abundance: .
v_gene: TRBV7-9
len: 18
CDR3nt: TGTGCCAGCAGCTCCCCCTTTAGGGACCCAAGAATAAACAATGAGCAGTTCTTC
CDR3aa: CASSSPFRDPRINNEQFF

d_gene: .
j_gene: TRBJ2-5
abundance: many
v_gene: TRBV20-1
len: 14
CDR3nt: TGCAGTGCTAGTTCGGCAGAACTCCAAGAGACCCAGTACTTC
CDR3aa: CSASSAELQETQYF

d_gene: TRBD1
j_gene: TRBJ1-3
abundance: few
v_gene: TRBV6-5
len: 17
CDR3nt: TGTGCCAGCAGTTACTTCGGACAGGCTATCTCTGGAAACACCATATATTTT
CDR3aa: CASSYFGQAISGNTIYF

d_gene: .
j_gene: TRBJ2-1
abundance: .
v_gene: TRBV6-1
len: 15
CDR3nt: TGTGCCAGCAGTTATTCCGATAGATTTGGCAATGAGCAGTTCTTC
CDR3aa: CASSYSDRFGNEQFF

d_gene: TRBD1
j_gene: TRBJ1-2
abundance: .
v_gene: TRBV4-3
len: 16
CDR3nt: TGCGCCAGCAGCCAACCTCTCAGACAGGGGGCCGGTGGCTACACCTTC
CDR3aa: CASSQPLRQGAGGYTF

d_gene: .
j_gene: TRBJ2-3
abundance: .
v_gene: TRBV27
len: 16
CDR3nt: TGTGCCAGCAGGGGTTCGCGGACAGACCTAACAGATACGCAGTATTTT
CDR3aa: CASRGSRTDLTDTQYF

d_gene: .
j_gene: TRBJ2-2
abundance: few
v_gene: TRBV10-3
len: 13
CDR3nt: TGTGCCATCAGTGAGGAGGGTCCCGGGGAGCTGTTTTTT
CDR3aa: CAISEEGPGELFF

d_gene: .
j_gene: TRBJ2-4
abundance: .
v_gene: TRBV6-1
len: 14
CDR3nt: TGTGCCAGCACCGAGGGGAAAAAGGGAAACATTCAGTACTTC
CDR3aa: CASTEGKKGNIQYF

d_gene: .
j_gene: TRBJ2-5
abundance: many
v_gene: TRBV20-1
len: 12
CDR3nt: TGCAGTGCTTCCGGGACTCAAGAGACCCAGTACTTC
CDR3aa: CSASGTQETQYF

d_gene: TRBD1
j_gene: TRBJ2-3
abundance: many
v_gene: TRBV28
len: 16
CDR3nt: TGTGCCAGCAGACAATTCCCGGGACAGACCCCGGATACGCAGTATTTT
CDR3aa: CASRQFPGQTPDTQYF

d_gene: TRBD2
j_gene: TRBJ2-7
abundance: .
v_gene: TRBV2
len: 18
CDR3nt: TGTGCCAGCAGTGAGAGGGGGAGGGCGGGAGGGAGATCCTACGAGCAGTACTTC
CDR3aa: CASSERGRAGGRSYEQYF

d_gene: .
j_gene: TRBJ1-2
abundance: .
v_gene: TRBV4-3
len: 15
CDR3nt: TGCGCCAGCAGCCAACCACAAGCGGGTTTCTATGGCTACACCTTC
CDR3aa: CASSQPQAGFYGYTF

d_gene: .
j_gene: TRBJ1-1
abundance: many
v_gene: TRBV11-2
len: 15
CDR3nt: TGTGCCAGCAGCTTATTAGCAGGGAAGAACACTGAAGCTTTCTTT
CDR3aa: CASSLLAGKNTEAFF

d_gene: .
j_gene: TRBJ1-3
abundance: .
v_gene: TRBV5-1
len: 15
CDR3nt: TGCGCCAGCAGGGAGCCGGGACTAGCGGCGGGACGTGAATATTTT
CDR3aa: CASREPGLAAGREYF

d_gene: .
j_gene: TRBJ2-3
abundance: .
v_gene: TRBV6-5
len: 12
CDR3nt: TGTGCCAGCAGTTACACCCAGCGGGTCCAGTATTTT
CDR3aa: CASSYTQRVQYF

d_gene: .
j_gene: TRBJ2-7
abundance: many
v_gene: TRBV28
len: 13
CDR3nt: TGTGCCAGCAGGCAGACGGGCGCGGAAGAGCAGTACTTC
CDR3aa: CASRQTGAEEQYF

d_gene: TRBD1
j_gene: TRBJ2-3
abundance: many
v_gene: TRBV2
len: 15
CDR3nt: TGTGCCAGCAAGAAGGACAGGGGGCTAGCTGATACGCAGTATTTT
CDR3aa: CASKKDRGLADTQYF

d_gene: .
j_gene: TRBJ2-6
abundance: .
v_gene: TRBV9
len: 15
CDR3nt: TGTGCCAGCAGCGTACGGTTTTTTGGGGCCAACGTCCTGACTTTC
CDR3aa: CASSVRFFGANVLTF

d_gene: .
j_gene: TRBJ2-1
abundance: many
v_gene: TRBV12-3/TRBV12-4
len: 15
CDR3nt: TGTGCCAGCAGTTCAATGCGGCGGGAAAGGCATGAGCAGTTCTTC
CDR3aa: CASSSMRRERHEQFF

d_gene: TRBD1
j_gene: TRBJ2-5
abundance: .
v_gene: TRBV9
len: 14
CDR3nt: TGTGCCAGCGACCTACAGGGGGCCGGGGAGACCCAGTACTTC
CDR3aa: CASDLQGAGETQYF

d_gene: TRBD1
j_gene: TRBJ2-7
abundance: many
v_gene: TRBV3-1
len: 14
CDR3nt: TGTGCCAGCAGCCAAGGACAGGGGTCCTACGAGCAGTACTTC
CDR3aa: CASSQGQGSYEQYF

d_gene: .
j_gene: TRBJ1-2
abundance: few
v_gene: TRBV12-3/TRBV12-4
len: 12
CDR3nt: TGTGCCAGCAGTTTTTTGCCATATGGCTACACCTTC
CDR3aa: CASSFLPYGYTF

d_gene: TRBD1
j_gene: TRBJ2-3
abundance: many
v_gene: TRBV20-1
len: 14
CDR3nt: TGCAGTGCTGACTTGGGGACAGGACCAGATACGCAGTATTTT
CDR3aa: CSADLGTGPDTQYF

d_gene: TRBD2
j_gene: TRBJ2-7
abundance: .
v_gene: TRBV19
len: 14
CDR3nt: TGTGCCAGTAGCATGACTAGCGGTAACTACGAGCAGTACTTC
CDR3aa: CASSMTSGNYEQYF